These 28 T cell receptor beta chains share one sample of origin, sequenced in a study of technical replicates of blood from a handful of donors. Some clones are missing from TCRdb's copy, which holds only in-frame ones; the method was immunoSEQ multiplex PCR. The sample records more than 65,000 clones, 75% to 90% being singletons. Material: PBMCs. The receptors were gathered from a human donor in good health. Some clones in this sample may be carry-over from other donors' samples.

This clone was recorded only once. V usage is TRBV4-3 and J usage is TRBJ2-1, with D possibly TRBD2 on 5 matching bases. CDR1 is LGHNA, CDR2 YSLEER, per germline. CDR3 length: 13 amino acids. Trimming shortened V by 1 base and J by 9 bases, and 10 bases separated the two germline ends. The CDR3 DNA reads TGCGCCAGCAGCCAAGCTCTAGCTATTGAGCAGTTCTTC. Translation: CASSQALAIEQFF.

J is TRBJ2-1 and V is TRBV7-2; D remains ambiguous. Germline assignment: CDR1 SGHTA and CDR2 FQGNSA. The CDR3 contains 15 residues. Trimming removed 1 base at V and 2 bases at J, with 9 bases between. The CDR3 loop reads CASSLGAVPYNEQFF. The CDR3 nucleotides read TGTGCCAGCAGCTTAGGTGCGGTTCCCTACAATGAGCAGTTCTTC.

The chain couples TRBV19 to TRBJ2-1; 9 bases line up with TRBD1. In germline, CDR1 is LNHDA, CDR2 SQIVND (reference sequence). This CDR3 spans 15 amino acids. J lost 7 bases, V lost 5 bases, and 9 bases had no gene match. The CDR3 loop reads CASSGVGQGRNEQFF. The CDR3 DNA reads as TGTGCCAGTAGTGGCGTGGGACAGGGAAGGAATGAGCAGTTCTTC.

V usage is TRBV29-1 and J usage is TRBJ2-4; 10 nucleotides line up with TRBD1. Germline CDR1 reads SQVTM; CDR2 reads ANQGSEA. With V trimmed by 4 bases and J by 7 bases, 4 bases remained unmatched. The CDR3 covers 13 residues. The CDR3 reads CSVGTDRGNIQYF. The CDR3 DNA is TGCAGCGTTGGGACGGACAGGGGGAACATTCAGTACTTC.

The count of this clone is one. The chain links TRBV5-7 to TRBJ2-6, with 7 bases identical to TRBD2. TRBV5-7 is treated as an ORF (open reading frame) with a function not yet certain. The J segment lost 3 bases and the V segment lost 0 bases, leaving 6 bases of the junction unmatched. The length of the CDR3 is 17 residues. CDR3 region: CASSLESRGCGANVLTF. As DNA, the CDR3 is TGTGCCAGCAGCTTGGAGTCGCGGGGGTGTGGGGCCAACGTCCTGACTTTC.

This clone appeared a single time. V gene TRBV4-1 combines with J gene TRBJ2-3; tentatively, D is TRBD2 (6 bases). Germline V CDR1 and CDR2: MGHRA, YSYEKL. Deletions cut 2 bases from V and 2 bases from J, with 11 bases between. The CDR3 covers 15 residues. The CDR3 DNA is TGCGCCAGCAGCCAAACCGGGGGTTACACAGATACGCAGTATTTT. Residues: CASSQTGGYTDTQYF.

The chain carries TRBV18 and TRBJ1-6, with 7 positions matching TRBD1. After removal of 6 bases from V and 7 bases from J, the junction contained 9 bases not matched to a gene. The CDR3 loop spans 15 amino acids. From germline, CDR1 is KGHSH and CDR2 LQKENI. CDR3 in amino acids: CASSPTGMGNSPLHF. The CDR3 DNA is TGTGCCAGCTCCCCGACAGGGATGGGGAATTCACCCCTCCACTTT.

V and J are TRBV7-2 and TRBJ1-3; unclear D gene. The length of the CDR3 is 15 residues. Trimming stripped 1 base from V and 0 bases from J, with 7 bases between. Per germline, CDR1 SGHTA and CDR2 FQGNSA. The CDR3: CASSLDFSSGNTIYF. The CDR3 DNA is TGTGCCAGCAGCTTAGACTTCTCCTCTGGAAACACCATATATTTT.

V and J are TRBV27 and TRBJ2-3; 14 nucleotides align to TRBD2. This CDR3 has 16 amino acids. The V gene's germline CDR1 is MNHEY and CDR2 SMNVEV (reference sequence). Trimming at V came to 5 bases and at J to 5 bases, leaving 6 bases not matched to a gene. This CDR3 reads CASSRPGLAGEDTQYF. DNA for the CDR3: TGTGCCAGCAGTCGACCGGGACTAGCGGGGGAAGATACGCAGTATTTT.

The chain combines TRBV30 with TRBJ1-2, with 8 bases lining up with TRBD1. From germline, CDR1 is GTSNPN and CDR2 SVGIG (reference sequence). The J segment lost 11 bases and the V segment lost 1 base, leaving 3 bases of the junction unmatched. The CDR3 sequence is 11 residues long. The chain's CDR3 is CAWSAGGFYTF. CDR3 sequence (DNA): TGTGCCTGGAGTGCAGGGGGCTTTTACACCTTC.

The chain is built from TRBV4-2 and TRBJ2-7; 8 positions agree with TRBD2. CDR1 and CDR2 (germline): LGHNA, YNFKEQ. The trim removed 0 bases at V and 6 bases at J, leaving 7 bases unmatched. The CDR3 is 15 amino acids. The CDR3 protein is CASSQDSGNVVEQYF. The CDR3 DNA follows: TGTGCCAGCAGCCAAGATAGCGGGAACGTTGTCGAGCAGTACTTC.

The rearrangement links TRBV14 to TRBJ2-6; perhaps TRBD2 as D (6 bases). Deletions cut 0 bases from V and 2 bases from J, with 8 bases between. The CDR3 length is 16 residues. CDR1 and CDR2 from the germline V gene are SGHDN and FVKESK. The CDR3 loop reads CASSQDRRAGANVLTF. For the CDR3, the DNA is TGTGCCAGCAGCCAAGACCGGAGGGCTGGGGCCAACGTCCTGACTTTC.

The chain is built from TRBV15 and TRBJ1-2, with D possibly being TRBD1 (5 bases). This CDR3 comprises 12 residues. Trimming cost V 1 base and J 7 bases, with 7 bases left between them. Germline CDR1 and CDR2: LNHNV and YYDKDF (reference sequence). The CDR3 loop is CATSRVGVGYTF. CDR3 nucleotide sequence: TGTGCCACCAGCAGAGTAGGGGTTGGCTACACCTTC. The full variable domain, completed using reference TRBV15 and TRBJ1-2, is DAMVIQNPRYQVTQFGKPVTLSCSQTLNHNVMYWYQQKSSQAPKLLFHYYDKDFNNEADTPDNFQSRRPNTSFCFLDIRSPGLGDTAMYLCATSRVGVGYTFGSGTRLTVV.

This clone is labeled as medium-sized. Other DNA sequences in this sample translate to the same CDR3. The gene calls are TRBV5-1 and TRBJ2-1; TRBD2 matches at 8 bases. Trimming removed 2 bases from V and 4 bases from J; junction bases left unmatched: 2. The germline gives CDR1 SGHRS, CDR2 YFSETQ. This CDR3 has 14 amino acids. CDR3 in amino acids: CASSFSGAYNEQFF. The CDR3 nucleotides read TGCGCCAGCAGCTTTAGCGGGGCATACAATGAGCAGTTCTTC.

The V call is TRBV18, the J call TRBJ2-5; the D gene is possibly TRBD2 (6 bases). The CDR3 extends over 14 amino acids. Germline V CDR1 and CDR2: KGHSH, LQKENI. V was pared by 2 bases and J by 5 bases, with 12 bases between. The CDR3 spells CASSPFGLRETQYF. In nucleotides, the CDR3 is TGTGCCAGCTCACCATTCGGACTAAGGGAGACCCAGTACTTC.

Here the CDR3 DNA reads TGTGCCAGCAGCGTCGACTATTACAATGAGCAGTTCTTC. This codes for CASSVDYYNEQFF. The gene calls are TRBV7-3 and TRBJ2-1; TRBD2 is a possible D gene (5 bases). The CDR3 has 13 amino acids. Trimming removed 5 bases at V and 4 bases at J, with 9 bases between. Germline CDR1 reads SGHTA; CDR2 reads FQGTGA.

The chain links TRBV5-1 to TRBJ1-3; D perhaps matches TRBD1 (6 bases). Germline V gene lookup returns CDR1 SGHRS and CDR2 YFSETQ. V lost 4 bases and J 0 bases, leaving 14 bases between the germline ends. CDR3 length: 16 residues. CDR3 in DNA: TGCGCCAGCAGCGAACTACAGGGTAACTCTGGAAACACCATATATTTT. It specifies CASSELQGNSGNTIYF. Drawing the rest from reference TRBV5-1 and TRBJ1-3, the complete variable domain is KAGVTQTPRYLIKTRGQQVTLSCSPISGHRSVSWYQQTPGQGLQFLFEYFSETQRNKGNFPGRFSGRQFSNSRSEMNVSTLELGDSALYLCASSELQGNSGNTIYFGEGSWLTVV.

J is TRBJ2-1 and V is TRBV7-9; 8 bases agree with TRBD2. Germline loops: CDR1 SEHNR, CDR2 FQNEAQ (reference sequence). The CDR3 loop spans 17 amino acids. J gave up 0 bases and V 4 bases, and 8 bases lay outside the gene matches. CDR3 protein: CASSSPPGGGSYNEQFF. The CDR3 nucleotides read TGTGCCAGCAGCTCACCCCCGGGGGGGGGCTCCTACAATGAGCAGTTCTTC.

This chain connects TRBV29-1 to TRBJ2-7, with 8 positions matching TRBD2. Losses at the gene ends were 7 bases for V and 0 bases for J; bases not matched to a gene: 5. The germline V gene encodes CDR1 SQVTM and CDR2 ANQGSEA. The CDR3 is 13 amino acids. The CDR3 here is CSGLAPDSYEQYF. In DNA, the CDR3 is TGCAGCGGACTAGCGCCTGACTCCTACGAGCAGTACTTC.

Remarks on this clone: Germline is not matched at one junction end, which may reflect a read error. The V gene is TRBV7-9, the J gene TRBJ1-2, with unresolved D. The germline gives CDR1 SEHNR, CDR2 FQNEAQ (reference sequence). The CDR3 has 13 residues. The CDR3 is CASSSAPNDGYTF. DNA for the CDR3: TGTGCCAGCAGCTCCGCCCCTAACGATGGCTACACCTTC.

The sample holds one count of this clone. The chain joins TRBV9 to TRBJ2-1; D might be TRBD2 (5 bases). CDR3 size: 13 residues. CDR1 and CDR2 from the germline V gene are SGDLS and YYNGEE. The V gene lost 0 bases and the J gene lost 7 bases, with 8 bases spanning the gap. CDR3: CASSVATGNEQFF. Written as DNA, the CDR3 is TGTGCCAGCAGCGTAGCTACGGGAAATGAGCAGTTCTTC.

The rearrangement links TRBV6-5 to TRBJ1-1, with a tentative D call TRBD1 (5 bases). The CDR3 runs to 12 residues. Trimming removed 2 bases at V and 7 bases at J, with 8 bases between. Germline CDR1 and CDR2: MNHEY and SVGAGI. CDR3 DNA sequence: TGTGCCAGCAGTTACGAAGGGGTTGAAGCTTTCTTT. As protein: CASSYEGVEAFF.

CDR3 protein: CASSLTGGAGSPLHF. In DNA form, the CDR3 reads TGTGCCAGCAGCTTAACGGGCGGGGCTGGATCACCCCTCCACTTT. The J gene is TRBJ1-6, the V gene TRBV7-3; D is perhaps TRBD1 (5 bases). This CDR3 spans 15 amino acids. Germline V CDR1 and CDR2: SGHTA, FQGTGA. V was pared by 0 bases and J by 10 bases, with 13 bases between.

The chain uses TRBV5-6 and TRBJ2-2; a possible D gene is TRBD2 (6 bases). CDR3 length equals 15 residues. Germline V gene sequence: CDR1 SGHDT, CDR2 YYEEEE. V lost 3 bases and J 6 bases, leaving 15 bases between the germline ends. In DNA, the CDR3 is TGTGCCAGCAGCTCCGTGGGGCGGGGCTCCGGGGAGCTGTTTTTT. Its protein product is CASSSVGRGSGELFF. Filled out from reference TRBV5-6 and TRBJ2-2, the complete variable domain reads DAGVTQSPTHLIKTRGQQVTLRCSPKSGHDTVSWYQQALGQGPQFIFQYYEEEERQRGNFPDRFSGHQFPNYSSELNVNALLLGDSALYLCASSSVGRGSGELFFGEGSRLTVL.

The genes are TRBV7-9 and TRBJ1-4, with 9 nucleotides matching TRBD1. Germline V gene sequence: CDR1 SEHNR, CDR2 FQNEAQ (reference sequence). The V and J ends lost 5 bases and 7 bases, in that order; junction bases with no gene match: 8. This CDR3 spans 15 amino acids. The DNA for the CDR3 is TGTGCCAGCAGCGTTACAGGGGGCGTTGGTGAAAAACTGTTTTTT. Its translation: CASSVTGGVGEKLFF.

This clone has just a few counts. The chain is built from TRBV5-1 and TRBJ1-1; the D is unclear. This CDR3 is 14 amino acids long. CDR1 is SGHRS, CDR2 YFSETQ, per germline. The V end lost 1 base, the J end lost 0 bases, and 7 bases lay between the germline ends. CDR3 residues: CASSLRLMNTEAFF. CDR3 nucleotide sequence: TGCGCCAGCAGCTTGAGACTGATGAACACTGAAGCTTTCTTT.

V usage is TRBV12-5 and J usage is TRBJ1-2; D gene ambiguous. Germline V gene lookup returns CDR1 LGHNT and CDR2 FRNRAP. V shed 0 bases and J shed 5 bases, with 10 bases lying between them. The CDR3 has 14 amino acids. This CDR3 reads CASGLVGRTYGYTF. The CDR3 bases are TGTGCTAGTGGTTTGGTAGGGCGGACTTATGGCTACACCTTC.

The CDR3 sequence is CASSLGRGGNEQFF. The DNA of the CDR3 is TGTGCCAGCAGCTTAGGGCGGGGGGGGAATGAGCAGTTCTTC. The V and J genes are TRBV7-2 and TRBJ2-1; 9 bases are a match to TRBD2. CDR3 size: 14 residues. V shed 1 base, J shed 7 bases, and the junction held 2 bases outside the gene matches. The germline gives CDR1 SGHTA, CDR2 FQGNSA.